The 32 T cell receptor beta chains given below trace back to one sample, sequenced in a study of blood T cell repertoires in COVID-19. Only in-frame clones appear in the TCRdb table, and some are missing; sequencing was by immunoSEQ multiplex PCR. The sample shows more than 200,000 clones, 70% to 85% of them seen only once. The sample consisted of peripheral blood. The receptors were gathered from a woman aged 40 to 50 with active or convalescent COVID-19.

The chain couples TRBV7-6 to TRBJ1-4; possibly TRBD1 for D (5 bases). The CDR3 loop spans 13 amino acids. Germline V CDR1 and CDR2: SGHVS, FNYEAQ. Deletions cut 5 bases from V and 8 bases from J, with 12 bases between. The CDR3 here is CASSGWGPEKLFF. The CDR3 DNA reads as TGTGCCAGCAGCGGGTGGGGCCCAGAAAAACTGTTTTTT. The full variable domain, in which reference TRBV7-6 and TRBJ1-4 provide the parts outside the CDR3, is GAGVSQSPRYKVTKRGQDVALRCDPISGHVSLYWYRQALGQGPEFLTYFNYEAQQDKSGLPNDRFSAERPEGSISTLTIQRTEQRDSAMYRCASSGWGPEKLFFGSGTQLSVL.

The rearrangement links TRBV6-5 to TRBJ2-2; D remains unclear. CDR3 size: 14 residues. V was shortened by 7 bases and J by 0 bases, with 9 bases between the two germline ends. Germline loops: CDR1 MNHEY, CDR2 SVGAGI. Written as DNA, the CDR3 is TGTGCCAGCAAGAGGCAGCCGAACACCGGGGAGCTGTTTTTT. Protein product: CASKRQPNTGELFF.

The chain carries TRBV29-1 and TRBJ1-5; 8 nucleotides line up with TRBD1. The CDR3 has 13 amino acids. The V gene end was trimmed by 5 bases and the J gene end by 4 bases; junction bases not matched to a gene: 4. Looked up from germline, CDR1 is SQVTM and CDR2 is ANQGSEA. The CDR3 DNA is TGCAGCGTTCGACAGGGGTTTAATCAGCCCCAGCATTTT. Translated: CSVRQGFNQPQHF.

Only one count was recorded for this clone. This chain uses TRBV2 with TRBJ1-1; D may be TRBD1 (6 bases). There are 14 residues in the CDR3. V gave up 6 bases and J gave up 1 base, with 12 bases separating them. CDR1 and CDR2 (germline): SNHLY, FYNNEI. The CDR3 bases are TGTGCCAGCAGCAGCGACAGGAGGAACACTGAAGCTTTCTTT. This translates into CASSSDRRNTEAFF.

The V call is TRBV2, the J call TRBJ1-1; a possible D gene is TRBD1 (6 bases). CDR1 and CDR2 from the germline V gene are SNHLY and FYNNEI. V was trimmed by 5 bases and J by 11 bases, leaving 21 bases between them. This CDR3 spans 14 amino acids. DNA of the CDR3: TGTGCCAGCAGTCCCGAACAGGGTATGGTCTCGGCTTTCTTT. Translation gives CASSPEQGMVSAFF.

This clone occurred once. Other nucleotide sequences in the sample specify the same CDR3. This chain joins TRBV18 and TRBJ1-6; a weak D match, TRBD1 (6 bases). This CDR3 contains 13 residues. V gave up 3 bases and J gave up 7 bases, with 7 bases separating them. CDR1 is KGHSH and CDR2 is LQKENI in the germline V gene. CDR3 sequence reads: CASSPDRNSPLHF. CDR3 DNA: TGTGCCAGCTCACCGGACAGAAATTCACCCCTCCACTTT. The variable domain in full, completed from reference TRBV18 and TRBJ1-6, reads NAGVMQNPRHLVRRRGQEARLRCSPMKGHSHVYWYRQLPEEGLKFMVYLQKENIIDESGMPKERFSAEFPKEGPSILRIQQVVRGDSAAYFCASSPDRNSPLHFGNGTRLTVT.

V gene TRBV10-2 combines with J gene TRBJ1-2; D uncertain. V dropped 3 bases and J dropped 0 bases, with 5 bases sitting between them. Per the germline V gene, CDR1 is WSHSY and CDR2 is SAAADI. The CDR3 covers 13 residues. The CDR3, as DNA: TGCGCCAGCAGTGAAGTAGCTAACTATGGCTACACCTTC. It translates to CASSEVANYGYTF.

The genes are TRBV7-2 and TRBJ1-6; 7 bases align to TRBD1. Germline V gene data show CDR1 as SGHTA and CDR2 as FQGNSA. This CDR3 contains 15 residues. The ends lost 1 base at V and 8 bases at J; junction bases unmatched: 5. The CDR3 reads CASSLEDRSDSPLHF. The CDR3 bases are TGTGCCAGCAGCTTAGAGGACAGGAGCGATTCACCCCTCCACTTT.

This clone was detected only once. The genes are TRBV5-5 and TRBJ2-7; 11 bases map to TRBD1. The length of the CDR3 is 14 residues. The V and J ends lost 4 bases and 2 bases, in that order; junction bases with no gene match: 2. CDR1 is SGHKS and CDR2 is YYEKEE in the germline V gene (reference sequence). The CDR3 region is CASSPGQGAYEQYF. In nucleotides, the CDR3 is TGTGCCAGCAGCCCGGGACAGGGGGCCTACGAGCAGTACTTC.

J is TRBJ1-1 and V is TRBV7-8; TRBD1 agrees at 8 bases. CDR1 is SGHVS, CDR2 FQNEAQ, per germline. CDR3 size: 15 residues. With 3 bases clipped from V and 6 bases from J, the junction kept 9 bases outside the gene matches. CDR3 residues: CASSFGQGVGAEAFF. CDR3 nucleotides: TGTGCCAGCAGCTTCGGACAGGGCGTTGGCGCTGAAGCTTTCTTT.

The rearrangement uses TRBV7-9 and TRBJ2-2; TRBD2 matches 8 bases. Losses at the gene ends were 5 bases for V and 6 bases for J; bases not matched to a gene: 11. Germline assignment: CDR1 SEHNR and CDR2 FQNEAQ (reference sequence). The CDR3 contains 16 residues. DNA for the CDR3: TGTGCCAGCAGCACTACTAAAGCGGGGGCCTCCGGGGAGCTGTTTTTT. This codes for CASSTTKAGASGELFF.

This clone has more than one count but fewer than ten. The chain recombines TRBV28 with TRBJ1-1; D unresolved. Germline V lookup: CDR1 MDHEN, CDR2 SYDVKM. The CDR3 length is 11 residues. V was shortened by 3 bases and J by 7 bases, with 6 bases between the two germline ends. In DNA form, the CDR3 reads TGTGCCAGCAGTTTGACTTTTGAAGCTTTCTTT. Protein: CASSLTFEAFF. Drawing the rest from reference TRBV28 and TRBJ1-1, the complete variable domain is DVKVTQSSRYLVKRTGEKVFLECVQDMDHENMFWYRQDPGLGLRLIYFSYDVKMKEKGDIPEGYSVSREKKERFSLILESASTNQTSMYLCASSLTFEAFFGQGTRLTVV.

Here the CDR3 reads CASGQDTLNTEAFF. The CDR3 coding sequence is TGTGCTAGTGGCCAGGACACCCTGAACACTGAAGCTTTCTTT. This sequence joins TRBV12-5 and TRBJ1-1, with D possibly TRBD1 on 5 matching bases. V lost 6 bases and J lost 0, with 11 bases in between. From germline, CDR1 is LGHNT and CDR2 FRNRAP. The CDR3 covers 14 residues.

V usage is TRBV3-1 (or the pseudogene TRBV3-2) and J usage is TRBJ1-6, with 11 nucleotides matching TRBD1. Germline values: CDR1 LGHDT, CDR2 YNNKEL (reference sequence). This CDR3 contains 16 residues. Losses at the gene ends were 0 bases for V and 8 bases for J; bases not matched to a gene: 3. The CDR3, as DNA: TGTGCCAGCAGCCAAGATTGGACAGGGGGCGATTCACCCCTCCACTTT. Protein product: CASSQDWTGGDSPLHF.

This chain uses TRBV30 with TRBJ2-2, with 11 bases aligning to TRBD2. From germline, CDR1 is GTSNPN and CDR2 SVGIG (reference sequence). The trim removed 1 base at V and 0 bases at J, leaving 1 base unmatched. This CDR3 spans 16 amino acids. CDR3 loop: CAWSGLAGTNTGELFF. In DNA, the CDR3 is TGTGCCTGGAGTGGACTAGCGGGGACGAACACCGGGGAGCTGTTTTTT.

The chain carries TRBV15 and TRBJ1-4; TRBD1 matches 9 bases. J gave up 4 bases and V 0 bases, and 6 bases lay outside the gene matches. This CDR3 contains 17 residues. Looked up from germline, CDR1 is LNHNV and CDR2 is YYDKDF (reference sequence). The CDR3 protein is CATSRDTGGSGNEKLFF. DNA of the CDR3: TGTGCCACCAGCAGAGATACAGGGGGCTCGGGTAATGAAAAACTGTTTTTT.

This rearrangement joins TRBV11-2 to TRBJ1-4, with D hard to call. This CDR3 spans 13 amino acids. The germline V gene encodes CDR1 SGHAT and CDR2 FQNNGV. The ends were cut back, 5 bases at V and 6 bases at J, with 10 bases in the middle. The CDR3 nucleotides read TGTGCCAGCAGCCCCGTCCAGGATGAAAAACTGTTTTTT. Its protein product is CASSPVQDEKLFF.

The V and J genes are TRBV7-7 and TRBJ2-2; a possible D gene is TRBD2 (5 bases). The CDR3 consists of 20 residues. The V end lost 1 base, the J end lost 6 bases, and 27 bases lay between the germline ends. The germline CDR1 and CDR2 sequences are SSHAT and FNYEAQ (reference sequence). The CDR3, as DNA: TGTGCCAGCAGCTTAGTTGGAGCTGCTTCCCTATGGGGAGACGCCGGGGAGCTGTTTTTT. Translating gives CASSLVGAASLWGDAGELFF.

There are a few counts of this clone. The gene calls are TRBV10-3 and TRBJ1-3; D unclear. The CDR3 spans 14 residues. Trimming left V 8 bases short and J 0 bases short, with 11 bases between. Germline V gene sequence: CDR1 ENHRY, CDR2 SYGVKD. In DNA, the CDR3 is TGTGCCATCGGGGAAGGGAGCTCTGGAAACACCATATATTTT. Amino acids: CAIGEGSSGNTIYF.

V and J are TRBV6-6 and TRBJ2-7; 8 bases are a match to TRBD2. This CDR3 region has 14 residues. CDR1 is MNHNY, CDR2 SVGAGI, per germline (reference sequence). V lost 6 bases to trimming and J lost 3 bases; unmatched junction nucleotides: 7. CDR3 bases: TGTGCCAGCAGACCGGGACTAGTAAGCTACGAGCAGTACTTC. Amino acids: CASRPGLVSYEQYF.

This clone has just a few counts. The chain recombines TRBV28 with TRBJ2-3; D possibly corresponds to TRBD1 (5 bases). V was clipped by 3 bases and J by 6 bases, with 13 bases between them. Germline V gene data show CDR1 as MDHEN and CDR2 as SYDVKM. The CDR3 runs to 14 residues. DNA of the CDR3: TGTGCCAGCAGTTTGTCCAGGGTCCAGGATACGCAGTATTTT. This gives the protein CASSLSRVQDTQYF.

The J gene is TRBJ2-1, the V gene TRBV29-1; 7 bases are shared with TRBD2. J was trimmed by 3 bases and V by 5 bases; bases with no gene match: 4. The V gene's germline CDR1 is SQVTM and CDR2 ANQGSEA. This CDR3 is 13 amino acids long. Written as DNA, the CDR3 is TGCAGCGTTCGGTGGGGGGGCTACAATGAGCAGTTCTTC. Its translation is CSVRWGGYNEQFF.

This clone appeared many times. CDR3 in DNA: TGTGCCAGCAGCTTACAGCCCAGTGGGGGGGAGACCCAGTACTTC. It specifies CASSLQPSGGETQYF. The gene calls are TRBV7-3 and TRBJ2-5; D may be TRBD2 (6 bases). Germline CDR1 reads SGHTA; CDR2 reads FQGTGA. This CDR3 has 15 residues. V dropped 2 bases and J dropped 5 bases, with 15 bases sitting between them.

The chain couples TRBV27 to TRBJ2-7, with TRBD1 identical over 11 bases. There are 13 residues in the CDR3. Germline CDR1 is MNHEY and CDR2 is SMNVEV (reference sequence). J lost 5 bases, V lost 8 bases, and 5 bases had no gene match. The CDR3 nucleotides read TGTGCCAGCGCCCGGGACAGGGGGGACGAGCAGTACTTC. The encoded protein is CASARDRGDEQYF.

The J gene is TRBJ2-3, the V gene TRBV6-4; no clear D. Per germline, CDR1 MRHNA and CDR2 SNTAGT. The CDR3 length is 13 residues. Between the trimmed V and J ends, which lost 3 bases and 0 bases, there was a span of 4 bases. This CDR3 reads CASSEQSTDTQYF. CDR3 DNA sequence: TGTGCCAGCAGTGAACAGAGCACAGATACGCAGTATTTT.

The chain joins TRBV9 to TRBJ1-2, with D tentatively TRBD1 (6 bases). The CDR3 length is 12 residues. Looked up from germline, CDR1 is SGDLS and CDR2 is YYNGEE. V was shortened by 1 base and J by 8 bases, with 9 bases between the two germline ends. The CDR3 is CASSVRGSGYTF. For the CDR3, the DNA is TGTGCCAGCAGCGTAAGGGGGAGCGGCTACACCTTC. The variable domain in full, completed from reference TRBV9 and TRBJ1-2, reads DSGVTQTPKHLITATGQRVTLRCSPRSGDLSVYWYQQSLDQGLQFLIQYYNGEERAKGNILERFSAQQFPDLHSELNLSSLELGDSALYFCASSVRGSGYTFGSGTRLTVV.

The chain carries TRBV7-9 and TRBJ1-1, with 10 bases aligning to TRBD1. Germline CDR1 SEHNR, CDR2 FQNEAQ (reference sequence). This CDR3 spans 16 amino acids. Germline trimming cut 5 bases from V and 2 bases from J; bases unmatched to any gene: 8. CDR3 sequence: CASSPRQGAGNTEAFF. The DNA of the CDR3 is TGTGCCAGCAGCCCACGACAGGGGGCGGGTAACACTGAAGCTTTCTTT. Looking up the rest from reference TRBV7-9 and TRBJ1-1 gives the full variable domain: DTGVSQNPRHKITKRGQNVTFRCDPISEHNRLYWYRQTLGQGPEFLTYFQNEAQLEKSRLLSDRFSAERPKGSFSTLEIQRTEQGDSAMYLCASSPRQGAGNTEAFFGQGTRLTVV.

The chain is built from TRBV28 and TRBJ1-1, with TRBD1 matching 12 bases. V trimming: 2 bases; J trimming: 4 bases; junction bases outside the gene matches: 5. The germline V gene encodes CDR1 MDHEN and CDR2 SYDVKM. The CDR3 loop spans 16 amino acids. CDR3 DNA sequence: TGTGCCAGCAGTTTACCGGGACAGGGGGCCGGCACTGAAGCTTTCTTT. It translates to CASSLPGQGAGTEAFF.

This clone was found many times. V gene TRBV4-1 combines with J gene TRBJ1-1, with 7 bases aligning to TRBD1. After removal of 4 bases from V and 4 bases from J, the junction contained 9 bases not matched to a gene. The length of the CDR3 is 15 residues. The germline V gene has CDR1 MGHRA and CDR2 YSYEKL. CDR3: CASSPPRTGGTEAFF. CDR3 sequence (DNA): TGCGCCAGCAGCCCTCCTCGGACAGGCGGCACTGAAGCTTTCTTT.

This clone came up a few times. The CDR3 DNA is TGTGTCAGAAGCTTTAGAGGGGACAGGGGAGAAGATTCACCCCTCCACTTT. Translation gives CVRSFRGDRGEDSPLHF. The V and J genes are TRBV7-5 and TRBJ1-6; the table gives TRBD1 as D, unverified against the DNA. TRBV7-5 is a pseudogene locus. The CDR3 has 17 residues.

This sequence joins TRBV7-9 and TRBJ1-3, with 7 bases that match TRBD1. V lost 0 bases, J lost 11 bases, and 7 bases stayed unmatched. The germline CDR1 and CDR2 sequences are SEHNR and FQNEAQ (reference sequence). This CDR3 comprises 14 residues. CDR3 DNA: TGTGCCAGCAGCTTAGCGGGACAGCTTAGCGCCATATATTTT. Translation gives CASSLAGQLSAIYF.

The rearrangement links TRBV2 to TRBJ2-1; D might be TRBD1 (6 bases). Deletions cut 10 bases from V and 0 bases from J, with 10 bases between. CDR1 and CDR2 (germline): SNHLY, FYNNEI. This CDR3 has 13 residues. The CDR3, as DNA: TGTGCCACCCAGGGGAACTCCTACAATGAGCAGTTCTTC. This gives the protein CATQGNSYNEQFF.